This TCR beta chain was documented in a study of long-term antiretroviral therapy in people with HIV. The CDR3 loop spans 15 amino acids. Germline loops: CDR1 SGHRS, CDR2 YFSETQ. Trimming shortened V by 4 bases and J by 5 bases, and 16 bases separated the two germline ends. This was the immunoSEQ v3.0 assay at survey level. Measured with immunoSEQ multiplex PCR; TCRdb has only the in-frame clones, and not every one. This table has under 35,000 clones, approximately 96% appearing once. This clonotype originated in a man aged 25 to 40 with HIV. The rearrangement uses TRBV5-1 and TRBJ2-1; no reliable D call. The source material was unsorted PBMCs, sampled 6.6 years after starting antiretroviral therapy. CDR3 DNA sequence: TGCGCCAGCAGCCAAAGGCCGGTCCTGAACAATGAGCAGTTCTTC. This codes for CASSQRPVLNNEQFF.